These 13 T cell receptor beta chains were all obtained from the same sample, sequenced in a study of T cell repertoires in cytomegalovirus infection. TCRdb re-derived calls from the reads in MiXCR, one entry per CDR3 protein. The repertoire holds around 130,000 distinct CDR3 sequences, less than 9.5% seen once, with roughly a tenth in the top ten. Sequencing was done on a sample of PBMCs. The source of these receptors is a human donor in good health (CMV status not recorded). Some clones in this sample may be carry-over from other donors' samples.

This clonotype occurred many times. The V and J genes are TRBV6-5 and TRBJ2-2; D not certain. This CDR3 has 14 residues. V dropped 6 bases and J dropped 1 base, with 9 bases sitting between them. The germline V gene encodes CDR1 MNHEY and CDR2 SVGAGI. DNA for the CDR3: TGTGCCAGCAGCGTATACAGGAACACCGGGGAGCTGTTTTTT. Translating it yields CASSVYRNTGELFF.

This clonotype has at least ten counts. The chain uses TRBV6-6 and TRBJ2-1; TRBD2 matches at 9 bases. The CDR3 totals 14 residues. CDR1 is MNHNY, CDR2 SVGAGI, per germline (reference sequence). V shed 2 bases, J shed 6 bases, and the junction held 2 bases outside the gene matches. The CDR3: CASSYGGGANEQFF. The CDR3 DNA reads TGTGCCAGCAGTTACGGCGGGGGGGCCAATGAGCAGTTCTTC.

This clonotype occurred many times. The V call is TRBV5-1, the J call TRBJ2-7, with D uncertain. Germline CDR1 and CDR2: SGHRS and YFSETQ. The CDR3 is 14 residues long. Trimming removed 4 bases from V and 3 bases from J, with 14 bases in between. The CDR3 sequence is CASSLGSTVYEQYF. CDR3 bases: TGCGCCAGCAGCCTCGGTTCAACAGTCTACGAGCAGTACTTC. The whole variable domain, remainder taken from reference TRBV5-1 and TRBJ2-7, is KAGVTQTPRYLIKTRGQQVTLSCSPISGHRSVSWYQQTPGQGLQFLFEYFSETQRNKGNFPGRFSGRQFSNSRSEMNVSTLELGDSALYLCASSLGSTVYEQYFGPGTRLTVT.

This clonotype was seen many times. The rearrangement joins TRBV5-5 to TRBJ2-7; 12 bases match TRBD2. The germline CDR1 and CDR2 sequences are SGHKS and YYEKEE (reference sequence). CDR3 size: 15 residues. J was trimmed by 4 bases and V by 0 bases; bases with no gene match: 2. For the CDR3, the DNA is TGTGCCAGCAGCTTGGCCGGACTAGCGGGGTACGAGCAGTACTTC. It is translated as CASSLAGLAGYEQYF.

There are many counts of this clonotype. The CDR3 here is CASSLEAGLYDNEQFF. Written as DNA, the CDR3 is TGCGCCAGCAGCTTGGAGGCGGGATTATATGACAATGAGCAGTTCTTC. This chain connects TRBV5-1 to TRBJ2-1; a weak D match, TRBD2 (6 bases). The V end was cut by 0 bases, the J end by 5 bases, with 15 bases between. CDR1 is SGHRS and CDR2 is YFSETQ in the germline V gene. This CDR3 is built from 16 residues.

The sample holds many counts of this clonotype. The chain uses TRBV7-2 and TRBJ1-1; a weak D match, TRBD1 (6 bases). V dropped 5 bases and J dropped 8 bases, with 15 bases sitting between them. Germline V gene data show CDR1 as SGHTA and CDR2 as FQGNSA. The CDR3 has 13 residues. The CDR3 loop reads CASSTHREPEAFF. CDR3 coding DNA: TGTGCCAGCAGCACCCACAGGGAGCCAGAAGCTTTCTTT.

The chain employs TRBV2 and TRBJ2-3; D is possibly TRBD1 or TRBD2 (5 bases each). Germline V gene data show CDR1 as SNHLY and CDR2 as FYNNEI. CDR3 size: 14 residues. V lost 0 bases and J lost 3, with 7 bases in between. CDR3 bases: TGTGCCAGCAGTGAAGCGGGACGTACAGATACGCAGTATTTT. Translated, it gives CASSEAGRTDTQYF. Full variable domain (outside the CDR3, taken from reference TRBV2 and TRBJ2-3): EPEVTQTPSHQVTQMGQEVILRCVPISNHLYFYWYRQILGQKVEFLVSFYNNEISEKSEIFDDQFSVERPDGSNFTLKIRSTKLEDSAMYFCASSEAGRTDTQYFGPGTRLTVL.

For this clonotype: A much bigger clone sits one base away, suggesting this may be a read error. The chain recombines TRBV6-6 with TRBJ1-1; 7 bases match TRBD1. This CDR3 has 14 amino acids. Germline CDR1 MNHNY, CDR2 SVGAGI (reference sequence). Trimming took 0 bases from V and 8 from J; bases not matched to a gene: 6. CDR3 residues: CASSYSSGQKEAFF. CDR3 sequence (DNA): TGTGCCAGCAGTTACTCGTCGGGACAGAAAGAAGCTTTCTTT.

At least ten counts were recorded for this clonotype. The V and J genes are TRBV19 and TRBJ1-5; TRBD1 is a possible D gene (6 bases). With 4 bases removed from V and 6 bases from J, the gap between germline ends came to 16 bases. The CDR3 length is 15 residues. CDR1 is LNHDA and CDR2 is SQIVND in the germline V gene (reference sequence). CDR3 loop: CASSTRTVTTQPQHF. The CDR3 nucleotides are TGTGCCAGTAGTACCAGGACAGTTACCACTCAGCCCCAGCATTTT.

This clonotype was seen at least ten times. The rearrangement links TRBV5-1 to TRBJ1-1, with unresolved D. The V end lost 0 bases, the J end lost 0 bases, and 6 bases lay between the germline ends. CDR1 SGHRS and CDR2 YFSETQ come from the germline V gene. The CDR3 spans 14 residues. The CDR3 is CASSLGAVNTEAFF. The CDR3 coding sequence is TGCGCCAGCAGCTTGGGAGCTGTGAACACTGAAGCTTTCTTT.

This CDR3 is CASSYLGQGKTQYF. The DNA of the CDR3 is TGTGCCAGCAGTTACTTGGGGCAGGGAAAGACCCAGTACTTC. This rearrangement joins TRBV6-6 to TRBJ2-5; D might be TRBD1 (5 bases). Deletions cut 1 base from V and 6 bases from J, with 12 bases between. The CDR3 runs 14 residues. Germline V gives CDR1 MNHNY, CDR2 SVGAGI (reference sequence).

This clonotype was detected many times. This sequence joins TRBV14 and TRBJ2-5, with D perhaps TRBD1 (5 bases). From germline, CDR1 is SGHDN and CDR2 FVKESK. With 4 bases removed from V and 1 base from J, the gap between germline ends came to 10 bases. The length of the CDR3 is 14 residues. As DNA, the CDR3 is TGTGCCAGCAGCCTAGCTGGGGCCCAAGAGACCCAGTACTTC. Amino acids: CASSLAGAQETQYF.

In this sample, this clonotype turned up many times. The J gene is TRBJ1-2, the V gene TRBV7-8; D might be TRBD1 (6 bases). With 3 bases removed from V and 7 bases from J, the gap between germline ends came to 9 bases. Germline-derived CDR1 and CDR2 are SGHVS and FQNEAQ. This CDR3 has 12 amino acids. The CDR3 coding sequence is TGTGCCAGCAGCTTGTTAGGGGGTGGCTACACCTTC. It encodes CASSLLGGGYTF.